The 19 T cell receptor beta chains below all came from one sample that was sequenced in a study of T cells after yellow fever vaccination. TCRdb reprocessed the 5' RACE reads with MiXCR, giving one entry per CDR3 protein. The sample has some 560,000 distinct CDR3 sequences, roughly a fifth seen once; the top ten hold roughly an eighth. The sample consisted of PBMCs, taken 15 days after the yellow fever booster vaccination. The receptor set was obtained from a man aged 25-40 years who received the YFV17D yellow fever vaccine.

This clonotype was seen a handful of times. The chain uses TRBV10-1 and TRBJ2-2; 10 bases line up with TRBD2. The CDR3 has 17 amino acids. The V gene's germline CDR1 is WNHNN and CDR2 SYGVQD (reference sequence). Trimming cost V 1 base and J 7 bases; bases outside gene matches: 9. As DNA, the CDR3 is TGCGCCAGCAGTGAGTGGGCTAGCGGGAGAGTTAGCGGGGAGCTGTTTTTT. Its translation: CASSEWASGRVSGELFF.

This clonotype was found a few times. The V gene is TRBV3-1, the J gene TRBJ1-1; no reliable D call. Trimming left V 1 base short and J 1 base short, with 7 bases between. There are 14 residues in the CDR3. The V gene's germline CDR1 is LGHDT and CDR2 YNNKEL (reference sequence). The CDR3 here is CASSQVYGNTEAFF. The DNA of the CDR3 is TGTGCCAGCAGCCAAGTCTACGGGAACACTGAAGCTTTCTTT.

This clonotype was recorded a few times. This chain uses TRBV2 with TRBJ2-2; D remains unclear. V gave up 0 bases and J gave up 4 bases, with 12 bases separating them. The CDR3 runs to 16 residues. CDR1 and CDR2 from the germline V gene are SNHLY and FYNNEI. The CDR3 sequence is CASSEARTPGTGELFF. CDR3 in DNA: TGTGCCAGCAGTGAAGCGCGGACCCCGGGCACCGGGGAGCTGTTTTTT.

A few counts support this clonotype. V is TRBV6-2 or TRBV6-3 and J is TRBJ1-2; D is uncertain. The CDR3 has 12 amino acids. The germline V and J ends were trimmed by 5 bases and 8 bases, with 12 bases remaining between them. The germline V gene encodes CDR1 MNHEY and CDR2 SVGEGT. The CDR3 DNA reads as TGTGCCAGCAGTACAGATTTCTGGGGCTACACCTTC. It yields the protein CASSTDFWGYTF.

The CDR3, as DNA: TGTGCCAGCAGTGATCTAGCGGGAGGAGGCGGCTCCTACAATGAGCAGTTCTTC. Protein product: CASSDLAGGGGSYNEQFF. The chain employs TRBV6-1 and TRBJ2-1, with TRBD2 identical over 11 bases. CDR1 is MNHNS and CDR2 is SASEGT in the germline V gene. V lost 3 bases to trimming and J lost 0 bases; unmatched junction nucleotides: 7. CDR3 length: 18 amino acids.

This clonotype appeared a few times. The chain couples TRBV10-3 to TRBJ2-7; D is unclear. V lost 6 bases and J lost 6, with 15 bases in between. CDR1 and CDR2 (germline): ENHRY, SYGVKD. CDR3 size: 13 residues. In DNA form, the CDR3 reads TGTGCCATCAGATTCGACCCATCTGGCGAGCAGTACTTC. Translated: CAIRFDPSGEQYF.

J is TRBJ2-7 and V is TRBV7-2; TRBD1 matches 8 bases. With 5 bases clipped from V and 0 bases from J, the junction kept 9 bases outside the gene matches. The CDR3 totals 16 residues. The germline V gene encodes CDR1 SGHTA and CDR2 FQGNSA. CDR3 DNA: TGTGCCAGCAGCCTCCCCTCCGGGACAGGCTCCTACGAGCAGTACTTC. Its protein product is CASSLPSGTGSYEQYF.

The chain links TRBV15 to TRBJ2-5; D is possibly TRBD2 (6 bases). The CDR3 contains 13 residues. Per the germline V gene, CDR1 is LNHNV and CDR2 is YYDKDF (reference sequence). V lost 9 bases to trimming and J lost 4 bases, with 15 bases between them. CDR3 in DNA: TGTGCCACAAGACTAGAAGATGGAGAGACCCAGTACTTC. Translating it yields CATRLEDGETQYF.

The chain employs TRBV27 and TRBJ2-7; 7 bases fit TRBD1. Germline V gene data show CDR1 as MNHEY and CDR2 as SMNVEV (reference sequence). There are 14 residues in the CDR3. The ends lost 5 bases at V and 5 bases at J; junction bases unmatched: 9. The CDR3 region has the DNA TGTGCCAGCAGTAACCGGGACAGCCCGAACGAGCAGTACTTC. Protein product: CASSNRDSPNEQYF.

The rearrangement joins TRBV7-8 to TRBJ2-7, with 7 bases lining up with TRBD1. CDR1 is SGHVS, CDR2 FQNEAQ, per germline. The CDR3 sequence is 15 residues long. Trimming at V came to 3 bases and at J to 7 bases, leaving 12 bases not matched to a gene. The CDR3 spells CASSFYRDRLEEQYF. Written as DNA, the CDR3 is TGTGCCAGCAGCTTCTACCGGGACAGACTGGAGGAGCAGTACTTC. The full variable domain, with the rest looked up from reference TRBV7-8 and TRBJ2-7, is GAGVSQSPRYKVAKRGQDVALRCDPISGHVSLFWYQQALGQGPEFLTYFQNEAQLDKSGLPSDRFFAERPEGSVSTLKIQRTQQEDSAVYLCASSFYRDRLEEQYFGPGTRLTVT.

This clonotype has a handful of counts. V is TRBV20-1 and J is TRBJ1-6; TRBD1 agrees at 9 bases. The CDR3 spans 15 residues. After removal of 2 bases from V and 10 bases from J, the junction contained 9 bases not matched to a gene. In germline, CDR1 is DFQATT, CDR2 SNEGSKA (reference sequence). CDR3 sequence reads: CSARPGTGSRSPLHF. CDR3 DNA: TGCAGTGCTAGACCCGGGACAGGGTCGAGATCACCCCTCCACTTT.

The chain links TRBV6-2 or TRBV6-3 to TRBJ2-1, with 10 positions matching TRBD2. Germline CDR1 reads MNHEY; CDR2 reads SVGEGT. The CDR3 has 13 residues. With V trimmed by 2 bases and J by 12 bases, 4 bases remained unmatched. The CDR3 nucleotides are TGTGCCAGCAGTTACCAGCGGGAGGGCCGGCAGTTCTTC. Translated: CASSYQREGRQFF.

The J gene is TRBJ2-1, the V gene TRBV28; D is unclear. The V end lost 7 bases, the J end lost 0 bases, and 7 bases lay between the germline ends. The CDR3 sequence is 13 residues long. Per the germline V gene, CDR1 is MDHEN and CDR2 is SYDVKM. CDR3 protein: CASIPSSYNEQFF. The CDR3 nucleotides read TGTGCCAGCATCCCGAGCTCCTACAATGAGCAGTTCTTC.

The rearrangement links TRBV19 to TRBJ2-1; perhaps TRBD2 as D (5 bases). The length of the CDR3 is 16 residues. Trimming took off 2 bases at V and 0 bases at J, with 11 bases between the two ends. Looked up from germline, CDR1 is LNHDA and CDR2 is SQIVND (reference sequence). CDR3: CASSIWRGSSYNEQFF. CDR3 sequence (DNA): TGTGCCAGTAGTATATGGCGCGGGTCCTCCTACAATGAGCAGTTCTTC.

V and J are TRBV20-1 and TRBJ2-7, with a tentative D call TRBD1 (5 bases). The CDR3 contains 16 residues. CDR1 is DFQATT, CDR2 SNEGSKA, per germline (reference sequence). V lost 1 base and J lost 0, with 16 bases in between. This CDR3 reads CSARAWVSGNSYEQYF. The CDR3 bases are TGCAGTGCTAGAGCTTGGGTTTCAGGGAACTCCTACGAGCAGTACTTC.

This chain joins TRBV18 and TRBJ2-5, with a tentative D call TRBD2 (5 bases). Trimming shortened V by 3 bases and J by 4 bases, and 12 bases separated the two germline ends. The CDR3 runs to 14 residues. CDR1 and CDR2 (germline): KGHSH, LQKENI. Here the CDR3 DNA reads TGTGCCAGCTCACCTACCGGGAAAGGAGAGACCCAGTACTTC. Translation gives CASSPTGKGETQYF.

Here the CDR3 reads CASSSSGVWNTEAFF. CDR3 in DNA: TGTGCCAGCAGTTCCTCAGGAGTATGGAACACTGAAGCTTTCTTT. V and J are TRBV7-9 and TRBJ1-1; D ambiguous. The CDR3 is made up of 15 amino acids. The V gene lost 6 bases and the J gene lost 1 base, with 15 bases spanning the gap. From germline, CDR1 is SEHNR and CDR2 FQNEAQ (reference sequence).

The table lists this clonotype with a few counts. V and J are TRBV11-3 and TRBJ2-1, with D perhaps given as TRBD1 or TRBD2 (5 bases each). CDR1 is SGHNT, CDR2 YENEEA, per germline. This CDR3 has 13 residues. V lost 5 bases, J lost 6 bases, and 11 bases lay in between. The DNA for the CDR3 is TGTGCCAGCAGCGCCGGGACCTTCAATGAGCAGTTCTTC. Encoded protein: CASSAGTFNEQFF.

The chain carries TRBV20-1 and TRBJ2-1; 7 bases line up with TRBD1. With V trimmed by 6 bases and J by 0 bases, 5 bases remained unmatched. This CDR3 has 14 amino acids. Germline assignment: CDR1 DFQATT and CDR2 SNEGSKA (reference sequence). DNA of the CDR3: TGCAGTGCCCCGGGACAGACCTCCTACAATGAGCAGTTCTTC. Its protein is CSAPGQTSYNEQFF.